The T cell receptor (beta chain) described here comes from a study of T cells in Graves' hyperthyroidism and ophthalmopathy (dated 2019 in TCRdb). With regard to the full study: Peripheral blood was collected at initial diagnosis, before any treatment. A discovery cohort of fewer than 110 patients, about 43 with Graves' ophthalmopathy and 55 to 60 with stable Graves' hyperthyroidism, was used to find distinguishing TCR V-J signatures. Prospective prediction of ophthalmopathy was tested in an independent validation cohort consisting of 18 to 20 hyperthyroidism patients and 15 to 17 patients who later progressed to ophthalmopathy. The roughly 100 discovery patients were randomly divided into training and test sets at a 7:3 ratio. The study also compared thyroid tissue and blood T-cell repertoires from roughly 6 Graves' hyperthyroidism patients. Following sampling, methimazole starting at 30 mg daily was given to hyperthyroidism patients, and high-dose intravenous methylprednisolone was given to ophthalmopathy patients. The paper describes TCR Vbeta CDR3 sequencing of about 140 peripheral blood samples, made up of 43 ophthalmopathy patients, approximately 73 hyperthyroidism patients and around 17 progressor patients. What the work shows at the level of the full study, not this receptor alone: In validation, the model predicted progression to ophthalmopathy with 55% to 71% sensitivity and approximately 78% specificity, a median of 6.5 months before onset. Sample size was not statistically predetermined, and investigators were not blinded to group allocation. Ophthalmopathy was separated from stable hyperthyroidism by a 13 V-J signature model, with approximately 85% sensitivity and approximately 81% specificity obtained in cross-validation and 80%/75% obtained in testing. Most expanded thyroid clonotypes (frequency above 0.001) were also detected in blood, suggesting blood repertoires may reflect thyroid immune responses.

This clonotype was recorded at least ten times. Its antigen target is currently unknown. The record has no base qualities; no much larger clone is one base away. TCR beta CDR3 regions were amplified from RNA transcripts. For the first round of RT-PCR on the TCR CDR3, the HTBI primer set was used together with the Qiagen OneStep RT-PCR kit. Libraries were constructed in a second round of multiplex PCR, after which size selection and purification were carried out. Libraries were sequenced paired-end with 100 bp reads on an Illumina HiSeq2000. In the source study's methods: SOAPnuke was used to process the raw data, removing reads that contained adapters or uncalled bases, had a mean Phred below 15, or lacked an exact match to the constant primer or identifier. High-quality paired reads were merged with COPE v1.2.5, and unique nucleotide sequences were defined as clonotypes. Clonotypes were aligned to IMGT TRBV, TRBD and TRBJ reference segments using MiTCR v1.1. Analysis was restricted to V-J combinations with a frequency above 0.0001, which covered about 99% of repertoires. A TCS score was defined as the ratio of F50 (clonal expansion) to E x V (chaos), with BLOSUM62-based TCRdist applied between CDR3 peptides within each V-J. Welch's t-statistics and random forest reduced around 550 V-J features to 10 to 15, which were used in a naive Bayes classifier (R e1071). The raw public reads went through TCRdb reprocessing: fastp at Q25, MiXCR clone calling, in-frame beta chains kept. One record per CDR3 amino acid sequence lists the most common genes and DNA. The V and J calls reflect TCRdb's pipeline rather than the authors' work. The sample has about 360,000 distinct CDR3 sequences on record, less than 15% of them singletons. The leading ten clones occupy 9.2% of the sample.

Graves' hyperthyroidism was defined as stable when no progression to ophthalmopathy occurred over 18 months of follow-up. Hyperthyroidism patients were aged 18 to 65 years and newly diagnosed, with disease duration of less than 2 months. Any patient with an uncontrolled infection, another autoimmune disease, pregnancy or lactation was excluded. Diagnoses relied on clinical symptoms, serum thyroxine and TRAb, thyroid ultrasound and orbital computed tomography. PBMCs were isolated from about 10 ml of fresh peripheral blood by Ficoll-Paque density gradient centrifugation. Trizol reagent was used to extract total RNA, and RNA quality was then checked on an Agilent 2100 Bioanalyzer. The TCR comes from a young woman with Graves' hyperthyroidism. The material sequenced was blood.

For the CDR3, the sequence is CSVDGLRGGKGTDTQYF. The DNA sequence follows: TGCAGCGTTGATGGCTTGCGGGGGGGGAAGGGCACAGATACGCAGTATTTT. The rearranged segments are TRBV29-1 and TRBJ2-3, and 9 junction bases match TRBD2. CDR1 and CDR2, looked up from the germline V gene, are SQVTM and ANQGSEA. Relative to germline, V is missing 3 bases and J is missing 1 base, with 11 bases of the junction outside any gene match. From the cysteine up to the phenylalanine, the CDR3 has a length of 17 residues. Just CDR3 DNA is preserved here, 51 bases in frame from base 1.